This TCR beta chain derives from a study of T cell responses to AZD1222 COVID-19 vaccine. V was shortened by 0 bases and J by 8 bases, with 5 bases between the two germline ends. This CDR3 spans 11 amino acids. Per germline, CDR1 SGDLS and CDR2 YYNGEE. With respect to this clone: The antigen is undetermined.

Libraries were prepared by immunoSEQ multiplex PCR; TCRdb keeps only in-frame clonotypes and omits some of them. Among fewer than 130,000 clones listed, roughly 90% were seen once. Study results and caveats: Regions 160-218 and 743-854 dominated among vaccine-associated CD4 TCRs spanning spike. Spike-specific TCR breadth and depth went up after people got two AZD1222 doses.

The origin of this receptor is an adult in good health. V is TRBV9 and J is TRBJ1-1; D gene unclear. This sample comprised peripheral blood, obtained on day 0 of AZD1222 vaccination. CDR3 sequence: CASSVVLEAFF. CDR3 DNA: TGTGCCAGCAGCGTAGTATTAGAAGCTTTCTTT.